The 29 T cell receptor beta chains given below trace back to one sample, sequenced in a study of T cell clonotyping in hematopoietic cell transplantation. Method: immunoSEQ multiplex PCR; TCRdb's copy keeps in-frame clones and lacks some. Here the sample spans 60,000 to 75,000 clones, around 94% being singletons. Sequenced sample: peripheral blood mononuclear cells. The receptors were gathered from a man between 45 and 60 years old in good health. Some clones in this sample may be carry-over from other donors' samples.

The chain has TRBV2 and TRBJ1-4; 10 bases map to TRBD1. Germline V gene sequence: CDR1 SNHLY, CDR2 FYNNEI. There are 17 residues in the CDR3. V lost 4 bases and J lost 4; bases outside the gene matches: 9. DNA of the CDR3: TGTGCCAGCAGTGCGACAGGGGGCTGGAGGGGTAATGAAAAACTGTTTTTT. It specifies CASSATGGWRGNEKLFF. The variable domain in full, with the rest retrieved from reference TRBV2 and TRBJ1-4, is EPEVTQTPSHQVTQMGQEVILRCVPISNHLYFYWYRQILGQKVEFLVSFYNNEISEKSEIFDDQFSVERPDGSNFTLKIRSTKLEDSAMYFCASSATGGWRGNEKLFFGSGTQLSVL.

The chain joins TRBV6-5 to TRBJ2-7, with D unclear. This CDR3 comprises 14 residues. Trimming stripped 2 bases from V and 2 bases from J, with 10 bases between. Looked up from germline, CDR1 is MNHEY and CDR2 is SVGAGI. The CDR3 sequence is CASSYAALPYEQYF. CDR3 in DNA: TGTGCCAGCAGTTACGCAGCACTACCCTACGAGCAGTACTTC.

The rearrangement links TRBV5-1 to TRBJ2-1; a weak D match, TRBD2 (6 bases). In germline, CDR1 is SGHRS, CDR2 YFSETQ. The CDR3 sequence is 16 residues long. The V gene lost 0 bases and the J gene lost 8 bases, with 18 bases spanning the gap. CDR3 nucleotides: TGCGCCAGCAGCTTGGATGCGGGAACCGGGGGACATGAGCAGTTCTTC. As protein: CASSLDAGTGGHEQFF.

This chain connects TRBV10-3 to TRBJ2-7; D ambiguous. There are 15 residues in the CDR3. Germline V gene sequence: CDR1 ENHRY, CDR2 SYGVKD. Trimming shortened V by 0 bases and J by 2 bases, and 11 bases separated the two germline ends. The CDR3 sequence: CAISESVTVTYEQYF. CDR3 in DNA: TGTGCCATCAGTGAGTCTGTTACCGTAACCTACGAGCAGTACTTC.

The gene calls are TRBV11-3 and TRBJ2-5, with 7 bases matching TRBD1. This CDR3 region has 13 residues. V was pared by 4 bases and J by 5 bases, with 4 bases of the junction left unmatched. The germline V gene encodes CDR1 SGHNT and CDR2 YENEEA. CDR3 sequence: CASSSEQGETQYF. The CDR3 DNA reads TGTGCCAGCAGCTCCGAACAGGGGGAGACCCAGTACTTC.

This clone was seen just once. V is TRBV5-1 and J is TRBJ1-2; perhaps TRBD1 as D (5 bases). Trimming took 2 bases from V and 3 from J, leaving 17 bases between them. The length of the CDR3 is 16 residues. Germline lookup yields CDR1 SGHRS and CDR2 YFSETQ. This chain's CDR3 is CASSLTAGLAYYGYTF. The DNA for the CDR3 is TGCGCCAGCAGCTTAACGGCAGGGCTGGCTTACTATGGCTACACCTTC. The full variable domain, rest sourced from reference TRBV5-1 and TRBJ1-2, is KAGVTQTPRYLIKTRGQQVTLSCSPISGHRSVSWYQQTPGQGLQFLFEYFSETQRNKGNFPGRFSGRQFSNSRSEMNVSTLELGDSALYLCASSLTAGLAYYGYTFGSGTRLTVV.

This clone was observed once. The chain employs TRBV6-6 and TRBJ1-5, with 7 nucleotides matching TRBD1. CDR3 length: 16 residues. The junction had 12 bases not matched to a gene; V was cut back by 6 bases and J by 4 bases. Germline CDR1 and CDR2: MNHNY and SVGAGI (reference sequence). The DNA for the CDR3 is TGTGCCAGCAGACGTCTACCTGACAGGGCAAATCAGCCCCAGCATTTT. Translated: CASRRLPDRANQPQHF.

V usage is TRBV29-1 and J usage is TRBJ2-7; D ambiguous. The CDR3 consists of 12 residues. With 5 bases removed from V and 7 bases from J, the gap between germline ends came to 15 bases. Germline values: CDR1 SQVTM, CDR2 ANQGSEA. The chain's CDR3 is CSVHPGPGEQYF. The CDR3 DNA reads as TGCAGCGTTCACCCAGGACCCGGAGAGCAGTACTTC.

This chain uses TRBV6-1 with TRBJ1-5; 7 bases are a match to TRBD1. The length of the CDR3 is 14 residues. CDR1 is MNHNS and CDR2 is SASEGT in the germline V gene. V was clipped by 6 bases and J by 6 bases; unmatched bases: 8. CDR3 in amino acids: CASRKGGGGQPQHF. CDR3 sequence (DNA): TGTGCCAGCAGGAAGGGAGGGGGCGGTCAGCCCCAGCATTTT.

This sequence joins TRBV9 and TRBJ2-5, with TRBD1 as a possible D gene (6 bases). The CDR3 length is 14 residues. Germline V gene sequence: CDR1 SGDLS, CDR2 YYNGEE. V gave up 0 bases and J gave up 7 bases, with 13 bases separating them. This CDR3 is CASSVGQGLGTQYF. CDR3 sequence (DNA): TGTGCCAGCAGCGTAGGGCAGGGGTTGGGGACCCAGTACTTC.

This CDR3 is CASSLGGQHYTEAFF. The CDR3 DNA follows: TGTGCCAGCAGCTTGGGGGGACAGCATTACACTGAAGCTTTCTTT. The rearrangement joins TRBV5-6 to TRBJ1-1, with 7 nucleotides matching TRBD1. This CDR3 spans 15 amino acids. V lost 0 bases, J lost 3 bases, and 5 bases stayed unmatched. In germline, CDR1 is SGHDT, CDR2 YYEEEE.

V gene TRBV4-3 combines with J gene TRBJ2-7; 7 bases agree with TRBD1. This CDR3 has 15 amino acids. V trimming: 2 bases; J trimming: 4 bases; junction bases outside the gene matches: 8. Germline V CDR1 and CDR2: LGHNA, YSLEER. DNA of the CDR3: TGCGCCAGCAGCCAACCGGGACAGATTCGGTACGAGCAGTACTTC. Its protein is CASSQPGQIRYEQYF.

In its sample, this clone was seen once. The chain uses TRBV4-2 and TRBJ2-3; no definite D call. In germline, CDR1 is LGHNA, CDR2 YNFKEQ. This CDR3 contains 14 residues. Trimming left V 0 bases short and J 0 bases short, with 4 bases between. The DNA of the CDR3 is TGTGCCAGCAGCCAAGAAAGTAGCACAGATACGCAGTATTTT. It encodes CASSQESSTDTQYF.

The CDR3 DNA follows: TGTGCCAGTAAATTCCCAGGGGACAACACAGATACGCAGTATTTT. Translated, it gives CASKFPGDNTDTQYF. The J gene is TRBJ2-3, the V gene TRBV19; D is perhaps TRBD1 (6 bases). Germline V CDR1 and CDR2: LNHDA, SQIVND (reference sequence). The V end was cut by 7 bases, the J end by 2 bases, with 16 bases between. The CDR3 spans 15 residues.

CDR3 loop: CASTADRGITDTQYF. The DNA for the CDR3 is TGCGCCAGCACCGCGGACAGGGGGATTACAGATACGCAGTATTTT. This rearrangement joins TRBV5-1 to TRBJ2-3; 10 bases are shared with TRBD1. This CDR3 spans 15 amino acids. The V gene's germline CDR1 is SGHRS and CDR2 YFSETQ. V trimming: 6 bases; J trimming: 3 bases; junction bases outside the gene matches: 7.

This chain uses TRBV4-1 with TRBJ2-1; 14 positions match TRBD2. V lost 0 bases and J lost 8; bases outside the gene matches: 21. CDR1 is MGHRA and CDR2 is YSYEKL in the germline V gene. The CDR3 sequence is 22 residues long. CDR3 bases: TGCGCCAGCAGCCAAGAATCTCCGACTAGCGGGAGGGCAATAGGACCTTTCGATGAGCAGTTCTTC. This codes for CASSQESPTSGRAIGPFDEQFF.

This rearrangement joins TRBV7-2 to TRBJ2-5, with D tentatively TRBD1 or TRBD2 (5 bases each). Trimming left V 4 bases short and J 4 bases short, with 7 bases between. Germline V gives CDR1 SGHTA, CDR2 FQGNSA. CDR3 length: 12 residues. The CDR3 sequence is CASSYGTETQYF. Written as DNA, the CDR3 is TGTGCCAGCAGCTATGGGACAGAGACCCAGTACTTC.

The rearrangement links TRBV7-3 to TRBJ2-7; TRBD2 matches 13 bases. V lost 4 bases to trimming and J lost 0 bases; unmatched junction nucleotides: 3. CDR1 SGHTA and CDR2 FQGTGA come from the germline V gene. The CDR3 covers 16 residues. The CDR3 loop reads CASSSGLAGDSYEQYF. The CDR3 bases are TGTGCCAGCAGCTCAGGACTAGCGGGGGACTCCTACGAGCAGTACTTC.

CDR3 amino acids: CASRADTGSGETQYF. CDR3 bases: TGTGCCAGCAGGGCTGACACAGGGTCGGGAGAGACCCAGTACTTC. The chain uses TRBV11-1 and TRBJ2-5, with D perhaps TRBD1 (6 bases). The germline V gene has CDR1 SGHAT and CDR2 FQDESV (reference sequence). The V end lost 6 bases, the J end lost 4 bases, and 18 bases lay between the germline ends. This CDR3 region has 15 residues.

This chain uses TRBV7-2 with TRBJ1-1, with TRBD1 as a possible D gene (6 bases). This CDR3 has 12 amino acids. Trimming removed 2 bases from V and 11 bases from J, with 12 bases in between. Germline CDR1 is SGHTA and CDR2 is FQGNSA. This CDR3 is CASSLQGGDAFF. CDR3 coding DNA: TGTGCCAGCAGCTTACAAGGGGGAGATGCTTTCTTT.

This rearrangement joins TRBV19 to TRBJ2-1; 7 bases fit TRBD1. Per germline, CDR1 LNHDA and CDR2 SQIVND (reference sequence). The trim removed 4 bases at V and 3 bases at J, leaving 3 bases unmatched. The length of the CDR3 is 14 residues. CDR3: CASSKGDSYNEQFF. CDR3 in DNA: TGTGCCAGTAGTAAGGGGGACAGCTACAATGAGCAGTTCTTC.

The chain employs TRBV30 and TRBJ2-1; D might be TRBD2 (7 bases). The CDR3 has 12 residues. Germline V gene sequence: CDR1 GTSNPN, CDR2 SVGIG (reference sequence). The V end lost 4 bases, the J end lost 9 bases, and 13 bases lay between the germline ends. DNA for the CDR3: TGTGCCTGGAAAGGACTAGGGGGTGAGCAGTTCTTC. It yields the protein CAWKGLGGEQFF.

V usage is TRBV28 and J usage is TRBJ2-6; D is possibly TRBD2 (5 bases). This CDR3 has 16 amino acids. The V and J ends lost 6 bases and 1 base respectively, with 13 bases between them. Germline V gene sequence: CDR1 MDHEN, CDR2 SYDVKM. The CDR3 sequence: CASRGQEGSGANVLTF. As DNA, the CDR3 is TGTGCCAGCAGGGGTCAAGAGGGATCTGGGGCCAACGTCCTGACTTTC.

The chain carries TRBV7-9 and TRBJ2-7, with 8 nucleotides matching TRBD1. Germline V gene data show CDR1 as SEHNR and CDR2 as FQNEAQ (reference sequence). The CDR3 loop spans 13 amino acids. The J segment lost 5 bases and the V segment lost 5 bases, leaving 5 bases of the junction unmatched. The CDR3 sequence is CASSGQGFNEQYF. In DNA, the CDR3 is TGTGCCAGCAGCGGACAGGGTTTCAACGAGCAGTACTTC.

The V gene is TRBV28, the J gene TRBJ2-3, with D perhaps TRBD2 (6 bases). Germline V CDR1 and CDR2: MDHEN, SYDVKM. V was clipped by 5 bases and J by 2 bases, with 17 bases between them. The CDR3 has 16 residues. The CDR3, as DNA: TGTGCCAGCAGTAGCTACGGGGGTAAGCACACAGATACGCAGTATTTT. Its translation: CASSSYGGKHTDTQYF.

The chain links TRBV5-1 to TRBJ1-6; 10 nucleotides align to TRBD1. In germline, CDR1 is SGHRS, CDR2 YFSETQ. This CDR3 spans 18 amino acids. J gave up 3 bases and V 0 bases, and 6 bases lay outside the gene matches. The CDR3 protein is CASSLAPWDRGYNSPLHF. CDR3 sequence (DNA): TGCGCCAGCAGCTTGGCGCCGTGGGACAGGGGCTATAATTCACCCCTCCACTTT.

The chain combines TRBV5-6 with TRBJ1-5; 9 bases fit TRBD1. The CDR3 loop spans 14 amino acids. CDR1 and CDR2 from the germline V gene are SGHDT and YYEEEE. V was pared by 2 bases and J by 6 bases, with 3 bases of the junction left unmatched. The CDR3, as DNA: TGTGCCAGCAGCTTAGGACAGGGGTTTCAGCCCCAGCATTTT. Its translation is CASSLGQGFQPQHF.

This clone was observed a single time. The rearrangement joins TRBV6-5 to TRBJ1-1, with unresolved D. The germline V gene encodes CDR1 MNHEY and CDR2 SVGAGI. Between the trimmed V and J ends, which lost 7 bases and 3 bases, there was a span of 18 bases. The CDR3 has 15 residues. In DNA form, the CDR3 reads TGTGCCAGCAACCTAGGACCAGCCCTCCACACTGAAGCTTTCTTT. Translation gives CASNLGPALHTEAFF.

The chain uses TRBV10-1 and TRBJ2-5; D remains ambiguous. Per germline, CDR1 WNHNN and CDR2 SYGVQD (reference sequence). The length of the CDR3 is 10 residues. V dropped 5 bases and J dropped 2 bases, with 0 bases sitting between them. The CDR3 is CASSQETQYF. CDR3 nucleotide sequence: TGCGCCAGCAGTCAAGAGACCCAGTACTTC.